Presented here are 26 T cell receptor beta chains from one specimen sequenced in a study of T cell changes during pregnancy in multiple sclerosis. Clones were sequenced by immunoSEQ multiplex PCR, and TCRdb holds only the in-frame ones, with some missing. The sample lists roughly 40,000 clones, around nine tenths occurring once. Material: peripheral blood, obtained before pregnancy. The receptors were gathered from a female donor with multiple sclerosis, enrolled in a pregnancy study.

The gene calls are TRBV6-5 and TRBJ2-1; 11 bases fit TRBD2. The germline V gene has CDR1 MNHEY and CDR2 SVGAGI. This CDR3 spans 14 amino acids. J gave up 5 bases and V 10 bases, and 7 bases lay outside the gene matches. CDR3 amino acids: CATAGTSGNNEQFF. Written as DNA, the CDR3 is TGTGCCACAGCAGGGACTAGCGGCAACAATGAGCAGTTCTTC.

The chain links TRBV28 to TRBJ1-5; D is unresolved. CDR3 length: 12 amino acids. The V end was cut by 7 bases, the J end by 4 bases, with 8 bases between. Germline CDR1 and CDR2: MDHEN and SYDVKM. CDR3 amino acids: CASKGGNQPQHF. The DNA of the CDR3 is TGTGCCAGCAAGGGAGGTAATCAGCCCCAGCATTTT.

The chain is built from TRBV5-1 and TRBJ2-5; TRBD2 matches at 8 bases. The germline gives CDR1 SGHRS, CDR2 YFSETQ. J gave up 0 bases and V 3 bases, and 4 bases lay outside the gene matches. CDR3 length: 15 amino acids. As DNA, the CDR3 is TGCGCCAGCAGCTCCCTGACTAGCGACCAAGAGACCCAGTACTTC. Translating it yields CASSSLTSDQETQYF.

The gene calls are TRBV5-1 and TRBJ2-5, with 8 bases lining up with TRBD2. J lost 3 bases, V lost 2 bases, and 0 bases had no gene match. This CDR3 region has 13 residues. Germline V gives CDR1 SGHRS, CDR2 YFSETQ. In nucleotides, the CDR3 is TGCGCCAGCAGCTTACTAGCGGAAGAGACCCAGTACTTC. Its translation: CASSLLAEETQYF. Full variable domain (rest looked up from reference TRBV5-1 and TRBJ2-5): KAGVTQTPRYLIKTRGQQVTLSCSPISGHRSVSWYQQTPGQGLQFLFEYFSETQRNKGNFPGRFSGRQFSNSRSEMNVSTLELGDSALYLCASSLLAEETQYFGPGTRLLVL.

V and J are TRBV19 and TRBJ2-3, with a tentative D call TRBD1 (6 bases). There are 15 residues in the CDR3. Germline values: CDR1 LNHDA, CDR2 SQIVND (reference sequence). V shed 4 bases and J shed 0 bases, with 11 bases lying between them. This chain's CDR3 is CASSTGQASTDTQYF. DNA for the CDR3: TGTGCCAGTAGTACGGGACAAGCTAGCACAGATACGCAGTATTTT.

This chain joins TRBV30 and TRBJ2-1; TRBD2 aligns across 8 bases. There are 15 residues in the CDR3. Trimming removed 4 bases from V and 1 base from J; junction bases left unmatched: 6. The germline V gene has CDR1 GTSNPN and CDR2 SVGIG (reference sequence). The CDR3 is CAWTPGTSSYNEQFF. The CDR3 DNA sequence: TGTGCCTGGACCCCTGGGACTAGTTCCTACAATGAGCAGTTCTTC.

The chain is built from TRBV5-1 and TRBJ2-3, with D tentatively TRBD2 (7 bases). The CDR3 covers 14 residues. The ends were cut back, 4 bases at V and 5 bases at J, with 14 bases in the middle. Germline lookup yields CDR1 SGHRS and CDR2 YFSETQ. CDR3 in DNA: TGCGCCAGCAGCGGAGGGGGGGCCGGAGATACGCAGTATTTT. Amino acids: CASSGGGAGDTQYF.

The chain links TRBV11-2 to TRBJ2-1, with TRBD2 matching over 11 bases. The V segment lost 5 bases and the J segment 4 bases; nucleotides outside the gene matches: 10. Germline assignment: CDR1 SGHAT and CDR2 FQNNGV. The CDR3 is made up of 17 amino acids. The CDR3, as DNA: TGTGCCAGCAGCCAAATAGCGGGAGGGCTCGTTTACAATGAGCAGTTCTTC. Its translation is CASSQIAGGLVYNEQFF. Drawing the rest from reference TRBV11-2 and TRBJ2-1, the complete variable domain is EAGVAQSPRYKIIEKRQSVAFWCNPISGHATLYWYQQILGQGPKLLIQFQNNGVVDDSQLPKDRFSAERLKGVDSTLKIQPAKLEDSAVYLCASSQIAGGLVYNEQFFGPGTRLTVL.

The rearrangement links TRBV28 to TRBJ2-4, with TRBD2 identical over 10 bases. The CDR3 is made up of 15 amino acids. V lost 6 bases, J lost 8 bases, and 10 bases stayed unmatched. Germline-derived CDR1 and CDR2 are MDHEN and SYDVKM. CDR3 nucleotide sequence: TGTGCCAGCAGGCCAGCGGGAGGGTATATGGACATTCAGTACTTC. Its protein is CASRPAGGYMDIQYF.

A single count supports this clone. The genes are TRBV9 and TRBJ2-2; possibly TRBD2 for D (5 bases). The CDR3 contains 15 residues. Trimming took off 2 bases at V and 1 base at J, with 9 bases between the two ends. Germline CDR1 SGDLS, CDR2 YYNGEE. CDR3 sequence (DNA): TGTGCCAGCAGCGTCGGGATCATGAACACCGGGGAGCTGTTTTTT. Translating gives CASSVGIMNTGELFF.

The chain couples TRBV10-3 to TRBJ1-5, with TRBD1 as a possible D gene (6 bases). V dropped 6 bases and J dropped 4 bases, with 13 bases sitting between them. The CDR3 loop spans 14 amino acids. CDR1 and CDR2 (germline): ENHRY, SYGVKD. The CDR3 loop reads CAISPGQINQPQHF. The CDR3 nucleotides read TGTGCCATCAGCCCCGGACAGATTAATCAGCCCCAGCATTTT.

The CDR3 here is CASSKVRADSGNYEQYF. The DNA for the CDR3 is TGTGCCAGCAGCAAAGTTAGGGCGGATAGCGGGAACTACGAGCAGTACTTC. This chain joins TRBV21-1 and TRBJ2-7; the D call TRBD2 from the table was never checked on the DNA. TRBV21-1 counts as a pseudogene. The CDR3 consists of 17 residues.

This sequence joins TRBV6-1 and TRBJ1-5; a weak D match, TRBD1 (6 bases). The V and J ends lost 3 bases and 2 bases respectively, with 14 bases between them. Germline CDR1 reads MNHNS; CDR2 reads SASEGT. The CDR3 has 16 amino acids. CDR3 sequence reads: CASSEAEGVGNQPQHF. DNA of the CDR3: TGTGCCAGCAGTGAGGCCGAGGGGGTCGGCAATCAGCCCCAGCATTTT.

V gene TRBV5-8 combines with J gene TRBJ1-2; 8 bases are shared with TRBD1. CDR3 size: 15 residues. Germline CDR1 and CDR2: SGHTS and YDEGEE. V dropped 4 bases and J dropped 2; count of bases not matched to a gene: 7. The CDR3 DNA sequence: TGTGCCAGCAGCATACGGACAGGGTCAAACTATGGCTACACCTTC. Its protein is CASSIRTGSNYGYTF.

The gene calls are TRBV7-2 and TRBJ2-1; D may be TRBD1 (5 bases). This CDR3 contains 16 residues. CDR1 SGHTA and CDR2 FQGNSA come from the germline V gene. The V gene lost 0 bases and the J gene lost 8 bases, with 17 bases spanning the gap. CDR3 sequence (DNA): TGTGCCAGCAGCTTAGCGCTAGGGGTTTATCTCGATGAGCAGTTCTTC. It encodes CASSLALGVYLDEQFF.

The chain joins TRBV5-4 to TRBJ2-1; 10 bases match TRBD2. J was trimmed by 7 bases and V by 7 bases; bases with no gene match: 14. There are 16 residues in the CDR3. Germline CDR1 is SGHNT and CDR2 is YYREEE (reference sequence). This CDR3 reads CASRRSGTSDLNEQFF. The DNA of the CDR3 is TGTGCCAGCCGGAGATCCGGGACTAGCGATTTGAATGAGCAGTTCTTC.

V gene TRBV7-9 combines with J gene TRBJ2-7; 10 positions match TRBD2. V was pared by 4 bases and J by 6 bases, with 9 bases of the junction left unmatched. The germline V gene has CDR1 SEHNR and CDR2 FQNEAQ (reference sequence). The CDR3 totals 15 residues. Here the CDR3 reads CASSSAGGRRGEQYF. Written as DNA, the CDR3 is TGTGCCAGCAGCTCAGCGGGAGGGCGCCGGGGCGAGCAGTACTTC.

The chain couples TRBV6-5 to TRBJ2-3, with D possibly TRBD1 on 5 matching bases. V lost 0 bases and J 0 bases, leaving 7 bases between the germline ends. This CDR3 has 15 residues. Germline CDR1 MNHEY, CDR2 SVGAGI. CDR3 sequence reads: CASSYSQVSTDTQYF. Written as DNA, the CDR3 is TGTGCCAGCAGTTACTCACAGGTTAGCACAGATACGCAGTATTTT.

The J gene is TRBJ2-7, the V gene TRBV6-5; TRBD1 agrees at 8 bases. V lost 3 bases, J lost 6 bases, and 13 bases stayed unmatched. Germline CDR1 is MNHEY and CDR2 is SVGAGI. The CDR3 length is 16 residues. The CDR3 loop reads CASSYRGGRGRFEQYF. The CDR3 bases are TGTGCCAGCAGTTATCGAGGGGGCAGGGGGCGATTCGAGCAGTACTTC.

The chain uses TRBV28 and TRBJ2-2, with D hard to call. Trimming left V 3 bases short and J 0 bases short, with 5 bases between. This CDR3 region has 14 residues. Germline V lookup: CDR1 MDHEN, CDR2 SYDVKM. The CDR3 bases are TGTGCCAGCAGTTTTAGCTCGAACACCGGGGAGCTGTTTTTT. It specifies CASSFSSNTGELFF.

The table lists this clone with a few counts. The V call is TRBV19, the J call TRBJ1-1; D possibly corresponds to TRBD1 (5 bases). In germline, CDR1 is LNHDA, CDR2 SQIVND (reference sequence). V lost 3 bases and J 5 bases, leaving 10 bases between the germline ends. This CDR3 is 13 amino acids long. For the CDR3, the DNA is TGTGCCAGTAGTATCCGGGGGGAGACTGAAGCTTTCTTT. This translates into CASSIRGETEAFF.

This chain links TRBV13 with TRBJ2-2; the match to TRBD1 covers 7 bases. The CDR3 loop spans 12 amino acids. Germline values: CDR1 PRHDT, CDR2 FYEKMQ (reference sequence). V lost 5 bases to trimming and J lost 13 bases; unmatched junction nucleotides: 7. The CDR3 DNA reads as TGTGCCAGCAGCCAGACAGGGCTTGGGCTGTTTTTT. It is translated as CASSQTGLGLFF.

This clone was seen a single time. The V call is TRBV5-1, the J call TRBJ1-2; possibly TRBD1 for D (6 bases). Germline CDR1 SGHRS, CDR2 YFSETQ. V dropped 0 bases and J dropped 3 bases, with 12 bases sitting between them. This CDR3 region has 15 residues. The CDR3 protein is CASSLASGADYGYTF. In nucleotides, the CDR3 is TGCGCCAGCAGCTTGGCTTCAGGGGCTGACTATGGCTACACCTTC.

The gene calls are TRBV4-3 and TRBJ2-5, with TRBD2 matching over 9 bases. This CDR3 has 14 residues. Germline V CDR1 and CDR2: LGHNA, YSLEER. V lost 1 base, J lost 3 bases, and 0 bases stayed unmatched. The chain's CDR3 is CASSQGLAEETQYF. In DNA, the CDR3 is TGCGCCAGCAGCCAAGGACTAGCGGAAGAGACCCAGTACTTC.

This sequence joins TRBV29-1 and TRBJ1-1; 9 nucleotides match TRBD1. Trimming at V came to 3 bases and at J to 1 base, leaving 3 bases not matched to a gene. This CDR3 comprises 14 residues. The germline V gene has CDR1 SQVTM and CDR2 ANQGSEA. CDR3 protein: CSVDAGQGNTEAFF. CDR3 sequence (DNA): TGCAGCGTTGACGCGGGACAGGGGAACACTGAAGCTTTCTTT.

This clone was detected once. The CDR3 sequence is CASSLNRGQFATNEKLFF. The CDR3, as DNA: TGCGCCAGCAGCCTCAACAGGGGACAGTTTGCAACTAATGAAAAACTGTTTTTT. V is TRBV4-1 and J is TRBJ1-4, with 7 bases aligning to TRBD1. The CDR3 covers 18 residues. V trimming: 4 bases; J trimming: 0 bases; junction bases outside the gene matches: 11. The germline gives CDR1 MGHRA, CDR2 YSYEKL.